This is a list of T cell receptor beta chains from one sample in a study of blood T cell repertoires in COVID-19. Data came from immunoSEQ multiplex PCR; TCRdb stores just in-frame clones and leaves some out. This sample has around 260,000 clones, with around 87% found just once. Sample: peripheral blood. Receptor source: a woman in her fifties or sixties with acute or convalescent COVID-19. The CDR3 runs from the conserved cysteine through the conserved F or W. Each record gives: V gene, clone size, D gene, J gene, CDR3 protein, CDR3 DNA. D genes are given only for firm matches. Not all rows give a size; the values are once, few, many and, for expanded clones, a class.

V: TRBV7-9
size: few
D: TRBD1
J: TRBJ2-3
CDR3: CASSLGTGASKTDTQYF
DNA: TGTGCCAGCAGCTTAGGAACAGGGGCGAGTAAGACAGATACGCAGTATTTT

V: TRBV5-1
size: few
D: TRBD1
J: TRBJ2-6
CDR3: CASSLPGGSGANVLTF
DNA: TGCGCCAGCAGCTTGCCAGGGGGCTCTGGGGCCAACGTCCTGACTTTC

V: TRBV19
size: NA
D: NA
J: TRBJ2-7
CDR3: CASRELAGYEQYF
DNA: TGTGCCAGTAGAGAACTAGCTGGCTACGAGCAGTACTTC

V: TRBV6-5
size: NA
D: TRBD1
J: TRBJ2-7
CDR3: CATRTGVSYEQYF
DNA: TGTGCCACAAGGACAGGGGTTTCCTACGAGCAGTACTTC

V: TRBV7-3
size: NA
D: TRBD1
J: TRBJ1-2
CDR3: CASSFGQGTVYGYTF
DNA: TGTGCCAGCAGCTTCGGACAGGGTACGGTCTATGGCTACACCTTC

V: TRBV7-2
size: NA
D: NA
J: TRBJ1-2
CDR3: CATIRSAGVNYGYTF
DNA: TGTGCCACCATTAGGTCGGCGGGAGTGAACTATGGCTACACCTTC

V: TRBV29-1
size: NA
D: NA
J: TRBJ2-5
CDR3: CSVVRTDSGESQYF
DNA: TGCAGCGTTGTCCGGACGGACTCAGGGGAGAGCCAGTACTTC

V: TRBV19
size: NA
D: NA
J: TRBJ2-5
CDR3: CASSIGRRGSETQYF
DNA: TGTGCCAGTAGTATAGGCCGCAGGGGAAGCGAGACCCAGTACTTC

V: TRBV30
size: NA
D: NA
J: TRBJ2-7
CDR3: CAWSVLGSSYEQYF
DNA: TGTGCCTGGAGTGTACTGGGCAGCTCCTACGAGCAGTACTTC

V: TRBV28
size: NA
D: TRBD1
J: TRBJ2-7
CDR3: CASRGQGETYEQYF
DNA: TGTGCCAGCAGAGGACAGGGCGAAACCTACGAGCAGTACTTC

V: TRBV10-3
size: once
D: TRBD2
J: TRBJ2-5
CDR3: CAIAAGGAQETQYF
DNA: TGTGCCATCGCGGCGGGAGGGGCCCAAGAGACCCAGTACTTC

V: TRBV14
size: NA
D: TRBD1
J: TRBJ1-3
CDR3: CASSRGTAASGNTIYF
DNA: TGTGCCAGCAGCCGAGGGACAGCGGCCTCTGGAAACACCATATATTTT

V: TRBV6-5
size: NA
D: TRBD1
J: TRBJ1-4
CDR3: CASRPGGQGNEKLFF
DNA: TGTGCCAGCAGGCCTGGCGGACAGGGCAATGAAAAACTGTTTTTT

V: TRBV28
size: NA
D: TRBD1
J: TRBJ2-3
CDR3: CASSSGTGPHTQYF
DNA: TGTGCCAGCAGTTCCGGGACAGGGCCCCATACGCAGTATTTT

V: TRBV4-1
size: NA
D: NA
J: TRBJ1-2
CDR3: CASSQVEQGSYGYTF
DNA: TGCGCCAGCAGCCAAGTTGAACAGGGAAGCTATGGCTACACCTTC

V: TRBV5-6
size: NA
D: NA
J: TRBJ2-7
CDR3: CASSLVAPGGGSYYEQYF
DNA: TGTGCCAGCAGCTTGGTGGCACCCGGGGGCGGGAGTTACTACGAGCAGTACTTC

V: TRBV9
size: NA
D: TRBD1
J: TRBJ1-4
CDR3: CASSVGDREAEKLFF
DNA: TGTGCCAGCAGCGTAGGGGACAGGGAGGCTGAAAAACTGTTTTTT

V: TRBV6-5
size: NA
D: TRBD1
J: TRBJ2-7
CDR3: CASTGTGGTPYEQYF
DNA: TGTGCCAGCACCGGGACAGGGGGCACACCTTACGAGCAGTACTTC

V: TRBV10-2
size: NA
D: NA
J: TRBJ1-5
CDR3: CASSQGTTSQPQHF
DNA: TGCGCCAGCAGTCAGGGTACCACGTCGCAGCCCCAGCATTTT

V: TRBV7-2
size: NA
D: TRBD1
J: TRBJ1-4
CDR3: CASSYRGTGPSTNEKLFF
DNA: TGTGCCAGCAGCTACAGGGGGACAGGCCCGTCAACTAATGAAAAACTGTTTTTT

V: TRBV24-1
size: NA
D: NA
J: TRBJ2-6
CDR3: CATSDARASGANVLTF
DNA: TGTGCCACCAGTGATGCAAGAGCATCTGGGGCCAACGTCCTGACTTTC

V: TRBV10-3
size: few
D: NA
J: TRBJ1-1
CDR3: CAIVTANTEAFF
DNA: TGTGCCATCGTGACAGCGAACACTGAAGCTTTCTTT

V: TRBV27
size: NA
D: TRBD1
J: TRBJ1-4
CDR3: CASSLSRGREKLFF
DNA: TGTGCCAGCAGTTTATCCAGGGGGAGGGAAAAACTGTTTTTT

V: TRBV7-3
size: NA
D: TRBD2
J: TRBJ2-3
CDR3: CASSLGPPAGGIDTQYF
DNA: TGTGCCAGCAGCTTAGGCCCCCCAGCGGGAGGGATAGATACGCAGTATTTT

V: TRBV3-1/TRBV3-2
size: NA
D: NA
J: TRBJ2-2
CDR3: CASSRISGNTGELFF
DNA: TGTGCCAGCAGCCGGATCAGCGGAAACACCGGGGAGCTGTTTTTT

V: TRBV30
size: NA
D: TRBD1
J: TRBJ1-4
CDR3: CAWSGGTGDDSGEKLFF
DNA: TGTGCCTGGAGTGGAGGGACAGGGGATGATTCGGGGGAAAAACTGTTTTTT

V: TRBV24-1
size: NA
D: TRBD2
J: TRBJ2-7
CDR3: CATSDLSGTDPSYEQYF
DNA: TGTGCCACCAGTGACCTTAGCGGGACCGACCCCTCCTACGAGCAGTACTTC

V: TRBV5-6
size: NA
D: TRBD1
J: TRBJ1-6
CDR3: CASSWDRLGNSPLHF
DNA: TGTGCCAGCAGCTGGGACAGGTTGGGTAATTCACCCCTCCACTTT